This is a list of T cell receptor beta chains from one sample in a study of esophageal squamous cell carcinoma under preoperative chemotherapy. TCRdb analysed the PCR reads with MiXCR anew, one entry per CDR3 protein. The data show 9,500 to 11,000 distinct CDR3 sequences, with approximately 62% seen just once and just under 30% held by the top ten. The sample was taken from a patient given preoperative chemotherapy. These receptors came from a human donor with esophageal squamous cell carcinoma. The donor label of this sample is uncertain. Both conserved end residues are part of each CDR3. The D gene is left open where the match is weak. The size entry is marked missing in some rows and otherwise reads once, few, many or a size class.

CDR3 DNA: TGTGCCAGCAGCTTGGGGGGCACTAGCACAGATACGCAGTATTTT; CDR3 protein: CASSLGGTSTDTQYF; D gene: -; clone size: few; J gene: TRBJ2-3; V gene: TRBV11-3
CDR3 DNA: TGTGCCAGCAGCCTTAGACGGACGGAGCAAGATACGCAGTATTTT; CDR3 protein: CASSLRRTEQDTQYF; D gene: -; clone size: once; J gene: TRBJ2-3; V gene: TRBV6-1
CDR3 DNA: TGTGCCAGCATCGCGGGGAGCGGGGGCCTCGACCCAGAGACCCAGTATTTC; CDR3 protein: CASIAGSGGLDPETQYF; D gene: TRBD2; clone size: -; J gene: TRBJ2-1; V gene: TRBV6-1
CDR3 DNA: TGTGCCATCGGATTCGACTCCTACAATGAGCAGTTCTTC; CDR3 protein: CAIGFDSYNEQFF; D gene: -; clone size: -; J gene: TRBJ2-1; V gene: TRBV10-3
CDR3 DNA: TGTGCCAGCAGCTTTACGGAAGCGGGAGAGGGAAACATTCAGTACTTC; CDR3 protein: CASSFTEAGEGNIQYF; D gene: TRBD2; clone size: -; J gene: TRBJ2-4; V gene: TRBV6-1
CDR3 DNA: TGCGCCAGCACAATAACCTCATGGGGCCAAAACACCCAGTACTTC; CDR3 protein: CASTITSWGQNTQYF; D gene: -; clone size: -; J gene: TRBJ2-4; V gene: TRBV10-2
CDR3 DNA: TGTGCCAGCGGGGAGGGACCCAGAGATATGCAGTATTTC; CDR3 protein: CASGEGPRDMQYF; D gene: TRBD2; clone size: -; J gene: TRBJ2-4; V gene: TRBV6-1
CDR3 DNA: TGTGCCAGCAGTTCCCTGCCCGGGGGGGATAAGCAGTTCTTT; CDR3 protein: CASSSLPGGDKQFF; D gene: TRBD2; clone size: -; J gene: TRBJ2-1; V gene: TRBV6-5
CDR3 DNA: TGTGCCAGCAGCTCAAACCTAGGGGAGACCCAGTACTTC; CDR3 protein: CASSSNLGETQYF; D gene: -; clone size: many; J gene: TRBJ2-5; V gene: TRBV7-6
CDR3 DNA: TGTGCCAGCAGTGAGAGGCCGGGACTAGAAGGTGAGCAGTTCTTC; CDR3 protein: CASSERPGLEGEQFF; D gene: TRBD2; clone size: -; J gene: TRBJ2-1; V gene: TRBV6-1
CDR3 DNA: TGTGGCAGCGGTGAAGGTCACCGAGATACGCAGTATTTC; CDR3 protein: CGSGEGHRDTQYF; D gene: -; clone size: -; J gene: TRBJ2-5; V gene: TRBV6-1
CDR3 DNA: TGTGCCAGCAGTGAATTGGGTAGAGGGGAGACCCAGTTCTTC; CDR3 protein: CASSELGRGETQFF; D gene: -; clone size: few; J gene: TRBJ2-1; V gene: TRBV6-1
CDR3 DNA: TGTGCCAGCAGCTTAGATCCTAGGGGAGGTGAGACCCAGTACTTC; CDR3 protein: CASSLDPRGGETQYF; D gene: -; clone size: -; J gene: TRBJ2-5; V gene: TRBV11-2
CDR3 DNA: TGTGCCAGCAGTTTACCCCTCGGCGCTAGCGGGGGGACAAATACGCAGCATTTT; CDR3 protein: CASSLPLGASGGTNTQHF; D gene: -; clone size: -; J gene: TRBJ1-5; V gene: TRBV12-3/TRBV12-4
CDR3 DNA: TGTGCCAGCAGCGGCCGGGACAGGAAGGGCACCGGGGAGCTGTTTTTT; CDR3 protein: CASSGRDRKGTGELFF; D gene: TRBD1; clone size: -; J gene: TRBJ2-2; V gene: TRBV11-3
CDR3 DNA: TGTGCCAGCAGTTTAAGAGCGGGAGAGACAGATATGCAGTATTTC; CDR3 protein: CASSLRAGETDMQYF; D gene: TRBD2; clone size: -; J gene: TRBJ2-3; V gene: TRBV6-5
CDR3 DNA: TGTGCCAGCAGTGAAAAAATCCGGGAGGGGGGCAATGAGCAGTTCTTC; CDR3 protein: CASSEKIREGGNEQFF; D gene: TRBD2; clone size: few; J gene: TRBJ2-1; V gene: TRBV6-1
CDR3 DNA: TGCGCCAGCAGCCAAGATAGGGACCGTTCTCCGGAGCTGTTTTTT; CDR3 protein: CASSQDRDRSPELFF; D gene: -; clone size: few; J gene: TRBJ2-2; V gene: TRBV4-1
CDR3 DNA: TGTGCCAGCACAAGACAGGGGTACTACAATGAGCAGTTCTTC; CDR3 protein: CASTRQGYYNEQFF; D gene: TRBD1; clone size: medium-sized; J gene: TRBJ2-1; V gene: TRBV6-1
CDR3 DNA: TGCAGTGCTACTGGGACCGAGAACACTGAAGCTTTCTTT; CDR3 protein: CSATGTENTEAFF; D gene: -; clone size: -; J gene: TRBJ1-1; V gene: TRBV20-1
CDR3 DNA: TGCGCCAGCAGTGGGGGACAGACCCAAGAGACCCAGTACTTC; CDR3 protein: CASSGGQTQETQYF; D gene: TRBD1; clone size: once; J gene: TRBJ2-5; V gene: TRBV10-2
CDR3 DNA: TGTGCCAGCAGCCCCACTAGCGGGATCTCCTACAATGAGCAGTTCTTC; CDR3 protein: CASSPTSGISYNEQFF; D gene: TRBD2; clone size: -; J gene: TRBJ2-1; V gene: TRBV7-2
CDR3 DNA: TGTGTCAGCACGGGATTTGGGGGAAGCGACCCAGAGACGCAGTATTTC; CDR3 protein: CVSTGFGGSDPETQYF; D gene: -; clone size: -; J gene: TRBJ2-4; V gene: TRBV6-8